This T cell receptor (beta chain) emerged from a study of T cells after somatic rescue of genetic block. Assay: immunoSEQ multiplex PCR; the TCRdb copy retains only in-frame clones and omits some. The table includes under 150,000 clones, about nine tenths detected once. Trimming stripped 7 bases from V and 2 bases from J, with 12 bases between. This CDR3 is 14 amino acids long. Germline values: CDR1 LNHDA, CDR2 SQIVND (reference sequence). The sequenced sample was peripheral blood mononuclear cells (PBMCs). V usage is TRBV19 and J usage is TRBJ2-1, with a possible D match to TRBD2 (7 bases). The source is a woman between 18 and 29 years old. CDR3 DNA sequence: TGTGCCAGTACCCCGGGGGGCCCCTACAATGAGCAGTTCTTC. Translation gives CASTPGGPYNEQFF.